Below, 24 T cell receptor beta chains from the same sample are listed, as sequenced in a study of shared clonotypes between healthy human individuals. The repertoire was sequenced with immunoSEQ multiplex PCR; TCRdb's copy has only in-frame clones and lacks some. This sample carries about 460,000 clones, 77% of them seen once, and the ten largest clones take approximately 12%. Sequenced input: PBMCs. These receptors all stem from a woman aged 40 to 49 in good health. Some clones in this sample may be carry-over from other donors' samples.

The rearrangement joins TRBV11-2 to TRBJ2-5; 9 positions agree with TRBD2. CDR3 length: 15 residues. V was clipped by 5 bases and J by 5 bases; unmatched bases: 9. CDR1 is SGHAT, CDR2 FQNNGV, per germline. The CDR3 DNA sequence: TGTGCCAGCAGCATGGGTAGCGGGAGAGGGGAGACCCAGTACTTC. Its protein product is CASSMGSGRGETQYF.

This clone came up a few times. CDR3 loop: CASSLGGRVGETQYF. The CDR3 DNA reads TGCGCCAGCAGCTTAGGTGGGAGGGTCGGAGAGACCCAGTACTTC. The rearrangement joins TRBV5-1 to TRBJ2-5, with TRBD2 matching 7 bases. Germline lookup yields CDR1 SGHRS and CDR2 YFSETQ. V lost 2 bases, J lost 4 bases, and 8 bases stayed unmatched. This CDR3 region has 15 residues.

This chain connects TRBV11-2 to TRBJ2-1, with 7 bases that match TRBD1. Germline values: CDR1 SGHAT, CDR2 FQNNGV. V was clipped by 4 bases and J by 2 bases; unmatched bases: 14. This CDR3 has 18 residues. CDR3 region: CASSSSLALGGAYNEQFF. Written as DNA, the CDR3 is TGTGCCAGCAGCTCCTCCCTAGCTTTAGGGGGCGCCTACAATGAGCAGTTCTTC.

The gene calls are TRBV5-1 and TRBJ2-1; D unclear. This CDR3 contains 14 residues. V lost 1 base to trimming and J lost 10 bases, with 15 bases between them. The germline V gene encodes CDR1 SGHRS and CDR2 YFSETQ. The CDR3 reads CASSLNSGSGEQFF. The CDR3 DNA follows: TGCGCCAGCAGCTTGAATTCGGGTTCCGGGGAGCAGTTCTTC.

The chain has TRBV5-4 and TRBJ2-1; 8 bases fit TRBD2. CDR1 SGHNT and CDR2 YYREEE come from the germline V gene (reference sequence). CDR3 length: 15 residues. The ends lost 4 bases at V and 4 bases at J; junction bases unmatched: 7. DNA of the CDR3: TGTGCCAGCAGCCTAAGCGGGAGTGGGTACAATGAGCAGTTCTTC. Residues: CASSLSGSGYNEQFF. Based on the CDR3 plus reference TRBV5-4 and TRBJ2-1, the full variable domain is ETGVTQSPTHLIKTRGQQVTLRCSSQSGHNTVSWYQQALGQGPQFIFQYYREEENGRGNFPPRFSGLQFPNYSSELNVNALELDDSALYLCASSLSGSGYNEQFFGPGTRLTVL.

The sample holds a few counts of this clone. The rearrangement links TRBV10-3 to TRBJ1-2, with D maybe TRBD1 (6 bases). The CDR3 is 16 amino acids. Trimming took off 6 bases at V and 1 base at J, with 18 bases between the two ends. Germline V gene lookup returns CDR1 ENHRY and CDR2 SYGVKD. The CDR3 loop is CAIRGSEGDLNYGYTF. CDR3 DNA: TGTGCCATCAGGGGGTCAGAGGGGGACCTTAACTATGGCTACACCTTC.

The chain carries TRBV6-5 and TRBJ2-7; no definite D call. The CDR3 totals 16 residues. With 0 bases removed from V and 0 bases from J, the gap between germline ends came to 12 bases. The germline CDR1 and CDR2 sequences are MNHEY and SVGAGI. The CDR3 DNA reads as TGTGCCAGCAGTTACTCTGGCCTTGCGAGCTCCTACGAGCAGTACTTC. It translates to CASSYSGLASSYEQYF.

This chain connects TRBV29-1 to TRBJ2-4; TRBD1 agrees at 9 bases. CDR3 size: 15 residues. The trim removed 5 bases at V and 4 bases at J, leaving 9 bases unmatched. Germline V gene data show CDR1 as SQVTM and CDR2 as ANQGSEA. As DNA, the CDR3 is TGCAGCGTTACCGATACCGGGACAGGGAAAAACATTCAGTACTTC. It translates to CSVTDTGTGKNIQYF.

This clone was recorded a few times. This likely came from a read error, as a far larger clone is one base away. This chain links TRBV29-1 with TRBJ2-1; TRBD2 matches 7 bases. Germline values: CDR1 SQVTM, CDR2 ANQGSEA. The CDR3 length is 13 residues. The V gene end was trimmed by 1 base and the J gene end by 7 bases; junction bases not matched to a gene: 4. In DNA, the CDR3 is TGCAGCGTTGAAGGCGGGAGAGGTAATGAGCAGTTCTTC. Translation gives CSVEGGRGNEQFF.

This chain uses TRBV28 with TRBJ2-6; a possible D gene is TRBD1 (6 bases). Trimming pared 5 bases from V and 0 bases from J, leaving 11 bases between. The CDR3 is 16 residues long. From germline, CDR1 is MDHEN and CDR2 SYDVKM. CDR3 sequence (DNA): TGTGCCAGCAGTCTCCGGACAGCCTCTGGGGCCAACGTCCTGACTTTC. Protein sequence: CASSLRTASGANVLTF.

This chain connects TRBV29-1 to TRBJ2-3; D perhaps matches TRBD2 (5 bases). Germline assignment: CDR1 SQVTM and CDR2 ANQGSEA. This CDR3 spans 13 amino acids. With 7 bases removed from V and 0 bases from J, the gap between germline ends came to 11 bases. The CDR3 protein is CSGRGASTDTQYF. The CDR3 DNA follows: TGCAGCGGTCGGGGTGCTAGCACAGATACGCAGTATTTT.

This clone was seen just once. One end of the junction fails to match germline, which may point to a read error. Other DNA sequences in this sample translate to the same CDR3. The chain joins TRBV5-6 to TRBJ2-2; D uncertain. The CDR3 is 13 residues long. Germline assignment: CDR1 SGHDT and CDR2 YYEEEE. CDR3 in amino acids: CASSLVAAGELFF. As DNA, the CDR3 is TGCGCCAGCAGCTTGGTAGCTGCGGGGGAGCTGTTTTTT.

This chain joins TRBV5-6 and TRBJ2-7; D is ambiguous. The V gene's germline CDR1 is SGHDT and CDR2 YYEEEE. The CDR3 has 14 residues. V gave up 4 bases and J gave up 3 bases, with 14 bases separating them. The chain's CDR3 is CASSMGLGIYEQYF. As DNA, the CDR3 is TGTGCCAGCAGCATGGGCCTAGGTATCTACGAGCAGTACTTC.

Turning to this clone: Given a far larger clone just one base away, this is likely a sequencing read error. The V and J genes are TRBV5-4 and TRBJ2-7; D might be TRBD2 (5 bases). Trimming left V 0 bases short and J 4 bases short, with 11 bases between. The CDR3 sequence is 14 residues long. Looked up from germline, CDR1 is SGHNT and CDR2 is YYREEE (reference sequence). In nucleotides, the CDR3 is TGTGCCAGCAGCTTGGAAGAGGGTAGGTACGAGCAGTACTTC. Protein product: CASSLEEGRYEQYF.

As regards this clone: A far larger clone is a single base away, which makes a read error likely. The gene calls are TRBV5-1 and TRBJ1-1; TRBD1 matches 9 bases. The CDR3 is 14 residues long. The V segment lost 4 bases and the J segment 9 bases; nucleotides outside the gene matches: 10. From germline, CDR1 is SGHRS and CDR2 YFSETQ. The CDR3 spells CASSRDRVGNKAFF. The CDR3 DNA reads as TGCGCCAGCAGCCGGGACAGGGTGGGTAATAAAGCTTTCTTT.

V usage is TRBV6-5 and J usage is TRBJ2-2; 7 positions match TRBD1. The CDR3 has 14 amino acids. The ends lost 4 bases at V and 6 bases at J; junction bases unmatched: 5. In germline, CDR1 is MNHEY, CDR2 SVGAGI. The CDR3 DNA is TGTGCCAGCAGTTTCAGACAGGGAGCCGGGGAGCTGTTTTTT. It specifies CASSFRQGAGELFF.

The chain couples TRBV28 to TRBJ1-5; the match to TRBD1 covers 7 bases. J gave up 2 bases and V 7 bases, and 5 bases lay outside the gene matches. The germline V gene encodes CDR1 MDHEN and CDR2 SYDVKM. The CDR3 is 14 residues long. CDR3 protein: CASIPGQGNQPQHF. The CDR3 nucleotides are TGTGCCAGCATTCCCGGACAGGGCAATCAGCCCCAGCATTTT. Using reference TRBV28 and TRBJ1-5 for the parts outside the CDR3, the full variable domain is DVKVTQSSRYLVKRTGEKVFLECVQDMDHENMFWYRQDPGLGLRLIYFSYDVKMKEKGDIPEGYSVSREKKERFSLILESASTNQTSMYLCASIPGQGNQPQHFGDGTRLSIL.

The chain combines TRBV20-1 with TRBJ2-7; D is unclear. Per the germline V gene, CDR1 is DFQATT and CDR2 is SNEGSKA (reference sequence). V dropped 5 bases and J dropped 6 bases, with 11 bases sitting between them. The length of the CDR3 is 11 residues. The CDR3 loop is CSAQVRAEQYF. CDR3 bases: TGCAGTGCTCAGGTTCGGGCCGAGCAGTACTTC.

This clone was seen a few times. A much larger clone is a single base away; this may be a read error. The same CDR3 also results from other DNA sequences found in this sample. The V and J genes are TRBV25-1 and TRBJ2-7, with 10 nucleotides matching TRBD2. The germline gives CDR1 MGHDK, CDR2 SYGVNS. CDR3 length: 16 amino acids. CDR3 DNA: TGCGCCAGCAGTCCTAGCGGGAGCCGATCACGGGGCGAGCAGTACTTC. Amino acid sequence: CASSPSGSRSRGEQYF.

This clone was observed at least ten times. The chain links TRBV4-2 to TRBJ2-1, with 11 nucleotides matching TRBD2. The CDR3 totals 16 residues. In germline, CDR1 is LGHNA, CDR2 YNFKEQ. With 4 bases clipped from V and 5 bases from J, the junction kept 7 bases outside the gene matches. The CDR3 sequence is CASSLTPGLADNEQFF. The DNA of the CDR3 is TGTGCCAGCAGCCTTACACCGGGACTAGCGGACAATGAGCAGTTCTTC.

The chain combines TRBV7-9 with TRBJ2-1, with 13 positions matching TRBD2. The CDR3 totals 15 residues. Trimming at V came to 5 bases and at J to 8 bases, leaving 6 bases not matched to a gene. The germline V gene has CDR1 SEHNR and CDR2 FQNEAQ (reference sequence). CDR3 sequence (DNA): TGTGCCAGCAGCCCCAGGACTAGCGGGAGTTATGAGCAGTTCTTC. It is translated as CASSPRTSGSYEQFF.

This chain joins TRBV2 and TRBJ1-5; 9 bases are shared with TRBD1. The germline V gene encodes CDR1 SNHLY and CDR2 FYNNEI. The CDR3 is 14 amino acids. V lost 5 bases, J lost 4 bases, and 3 bases stayed unmatched. This CDR3 reads CASSTDRGNQPQHF. The CDR3, as DNA: TGTGCCAGCAGTACCGACAGGGGGAATCAGCCCCAGCATTTT.

In its sample, this clone was seen many times. Other nucleotide sequences from this sample produce the same CDR3. The chain couples TRBV6-1 to TRBJ2-7; 9 bases are shared with TRBD2. CDR1 and CDR2 from the germline V gene are MNHNS and SASEGT. The CDR3 has 15 amino acids. Trimming removed 3 bases from V and 0 bases from J; junction bases left unmatched: 3. The CDR3 DNA reads as TGTGCCAGCAGTGAGGGACTAGCAACCTCCTACGAGCAGTACTTC. Its protein is CASSEGLATSYEQYF.

J is TRBJ2-3 and V is TRBV7-9, with a weak D call TRBD2 (6 bases). The V end was cut by 0 bases, the J end by 4 bases, with 14 bases between. CDR1 SEHNR and CDR2 FQNEAQ come from the germline V gene (reference sequence). The CDR3 loop spans 16 amino acids. The CDR3 here is CASSLAVAPSADTQYF. CDR3 DNA sequence: TGTGCCAGCAGCTTAGCGGTAGCCCCTAGCGCAGATACGCAGTATTTT.